Listed below are T cell receptor beta chains from one sample, sequenced in a study of shared clonotypes between healthy human individuals. Clones were read by immunoSEQ multiplex PCR, and TCRdb kept only the in-frame ones, dropping some. The sample has about 2.2 million clones, just over 90% seen once. Sequenced input: naive CD8+ T cells from PBMCs. The receptors stem from a man in his late teens or twenties in good health. Some clones in this sample may be carry-over from other donors' samples. Both conserved end residues are part of each CDR3. Fields, in order: CDR3 length, J gene, D gene, clone size, V gene, CDR3 protein, CDR3 DNA. The D gene is left open where the match is weak. The listing skips clone size in some rows; elsewhere it reads once, few, many or a size class.

12 | TRBJ2-3 | . | once | TRBV27 | CASKLGPDTQYF | TGTGCCAGCAAATTGGGTCCAGATACGCAGTATTTT
16 | TRBJ2-7 | TRBD2 | . | TRBV7-9 | CASSPLPREAGVEQYF | TGTGCCAGCAGCCCCCTCCCAAGGGAAGCGGGAGTCGAGCAGTACTTC
14 | TRBJ1-2 | TRBD1 | few | TRBV23-1 | CASSQSRGLYGYTF | TGCGCCAGCAGTCAATCCAGGGGGCTCTATGGCTACACCTTC
14 | TRBJ1-5 | . | . | TRBV7-9 | CASSLDGGYQPQHF | TGTGCCAGCAGCTTAGACGGCGGATACCAGCCCCAGCATTTT
13 | TRBJ2-7 | . | . | TRBV13 | CASSLASSYEQYF | TGTGCCAGCAGCTTAGCCTCCTCCTACGAGCAGTACTTC
15 | TRBJ2-3 | . | . | TRBV5-6 | CASTLEGFGTDTQYF | TGTGCCAGCACCCTGGAGGGGTTTGGCACAGATACGCAGTATTTT
15 | TRBJ1-1 | . | . | TRBV7-6 | CASSPPGQSNTEAFF | TGTGCCAGCAGCCCCCCCGGGCAGTCGAACACTGAAGCTTTCTTT
14 | TRBJ1-2 | TRBD1 | . | TRBV7-8 | CASSRGGQDYGYTF | TGTGCCAGCAGCAGGGGGGGACAGGATTATGGCTACACCTTC
14 | TRBJ2-7 | . | . | TRBV27 | CASSYDPSRKEQYF | TGTGCCAGCAGTTACGACCCGTCAAGGAAAGAGCAGTACTTC
20 | TRBJ2-1 | TRBD1 | . | TRBV5-1 | CASSLAADRRRLTRWGEQFF | TGCGCCAGCAGCTTGGCCGCGGACAGGCGGCGTTTGACCAGGTGGGGTGAGCAGTTCTTC
13 | TRBJ2-1 | . | . | TRBV10-3 | CAISEDRYNEQFF | TGTGCCATCAGTGAGGACCGATACAATGAGCAGTTCTTC
14 | TRBJ2-4 | . | . | TRBV5-1 | CASSLEQRADIQYF | TGCGCCAGCAGCTTGGAACAAAGGGCGGACATTCAGTACTTC
17 | TRBJ2-2 | TRBD2 | once | TRBV4-3 | CASSQEVREGPTGELFF | TGCGCCAGCAGCCAAGAGGTTCGGGAGGGCCCCACCGGGGAGCTGTTTTTT
14 | TRBJ1-1 | . | . | TRBV11-2 | CASSLTGSNTEAFF | TGTGCCAGCAGCTTAACAGGATCGAACACTGAAGCTTTCTTT
15 | TRBJ2-4 | . | . | TRBV7-9 | CASSGGRPAKNIQYF | TGTGCCAGCAGCGGGGGGCGACCAGCCAAAAACATTCAGTACTTC
17 | TRBJ2-3 | TRBD2 | . | TRBV4-1 | CASSQTIASGSTDTQYF | TGCGCCAGCAGCCAGACCATCGCTAGCGGTTCCACAGATACGCAGTATTTT
13 | TRBJ1-5 | . | . | TRBV19 | CASRWTQNQPQHF | TGTGCCAGTAGATGGACGCAAAATCAGCCCCAGCATTTT
13 | TRBJ1-4 | . | . | TRBV2 | CASRGAFNEKLFF | TGTGCCAGCAGAGGGGCTTTTAATGAAAAACTGTTTTTT
15 | TRBJ1-3 | TRBD1 | . | TRBV29-1 | CSAVGQLISGNTIYF | TGCAGCGCCGTGGGACAGCTAATCTCTGGAAACACCATATATTTT
15 | TRBJ1-1 | . | . | TRBV6-5 | CASSSSLGANTEAFF | TGTGCCAGCAGTTCAAGCCTGGGGGCGAACACTGAAGCTTTCTTT
14 | TRBJ1-2 | TRBD1 | few | TRBV7-9 | CASSLEQGAGGYTF | TGTGCCAGCAGCTTAGAACAGGGGGCAGGAGGCTACACCTTC
14 | TRBJ1-2 | . | once | TRBV7-9 | CASSSAGTNYGYTF | TGTGCCAGCAGCTCAGCCGGGACAAACTATGGCTACACCTTC